This T cell receptor (beta chain) was found in a study of a mutant IDH1 vaccine in newly diagnosed glioma. This clone occurred a few times. The antigen is unknown. Time point reported: week 5, during vaccination. All doses held 300 ug of mutant IDH1 20-mer peptide, with topical imiquimod. This CDR3 region has 15 residues. V dropped 0 bases and J dropped 1 base, with 9 bases sitting between them. Germline CDR1 reads MNHNS; CDR2 reads SASEGT. Libraries were prepared by immunoSEQ multiplex PCR; TCRdb keeps only in-frame clonotypes and omits some of them. The repertoire has about 37,000 clones, about four fifths of them found once; the top ten carry 24%.

V is TRBV6-1 and J is TRBJ2-5, with no clear D. Sequenced here: PBMCs, sampled from a glioma patient whose treatment included an IDH1 peptide vaccine. The source is a man aged 25-45 years with glioma. As DNA, the CDR3 is TGTGCCAGCAGTGAAGCGCTAACAATCCAAGAGACCCAGTACTTC. This codes for CASSEALTIQETQYF.